Listed below are T cell receptor beta chains from one sample, sequenced in a study of T cell responses to AZD1222 COVID-19 vaccine. Some clones are missing from TCRdb's copy, which holds only in-frame ones; the method was immunoSEQ multiplex PCR. The sample holds some 140,000 clones; about nine tenths are singletons and the top ten take around 3%. The sequencing here drew on peripheral blood, taken on day 0 of AZD1222 vaccination. Receptors originate from an adult in good health. Each CDR3 is given with its conserved first and last residue. Fields, in order: CDR3 length, D gene, clone size, V gene, J gene, CDR3 protein, CDR3 DNA. The D gene is left open where the match is weak. Clone sizes are given selectively: once, few, many, or a class where the clone is expanded.

>15|TRBD1|-|TRBV24-1|TRBJ2-5
CATSDWTGGRETQYF
TGTGCCACCAGTGATTGGACAGGGGGCCGAGAGACCCAGTACTTC
>15|TRBD1|once|TRBV25-1|TRBJ1-2
CASSEFAGGLYGYTF
TGTGCCAGCAGTGAATTCGCAGGGGGTCTCTATGGCTACACCTTC
>13|-|-|TRBV5-1|TRBJ1-2
CASSLEANYGYTF
TGCGCCAGCAGCTTGGAGGCCAACTATGGCTACACCTTC
>15|-|-|TRBV6-5|TRBJ2-7
CASTPPRGSVYEQYF
TGTGCCAGCACCCCGCCCCGGGGGTCGGTCTACGAGCAGTACTTC
>13|-|-|TRBV7-8|TRBJ1-2
CASSLWFSYGYTF
TGTGCCAGCAGCTTATGGTTTTCTTATGGCTACACCTTC
>13|-|-|TRBV9|TRBJ1-1
CASSVLPDTEAFF
TGTGCCAGCAGCGTTTTACCTGACACTGAAGCTTTCTTT
>16|TRBD1|-|TRBV4-3|TRBJ1-4
CASSQGTGEGGEKLFF
TGCGCCAGCAGCCAGGGGACAGGGGAAGGTGGTGAAAAACTGTTTTTT
>13|-|-|TRBV7-8|TRBJ1-1
CASSELGRSEAFF
TGTGCCAGCAGCGAACTAGGTCGTTCTGAAGCTTTCTTT
>17|-|once|TRBV6-1|TRBJ1-2
CASSEDLLYPTEEGYTF
TGTGCCAGCAGTGAAGACCTCCTTTACCCCACTGAGGAGGGCTACACCTTC
>14|-|-|TRBV7-2|TRBJ1-4
CASAPTGLMKKLFF
TGTGCCAGCGCGCCGACGGGCCTAATGAAAAAACTGTTTTTT
>16|TRBD1|-|TRBV27|TRBJ1-6
CASSLEGTGAHSPLHF
TGTGCCAGCAGTTTAGAAGGGACAGGGGCCCATTCACCCCTCCACTTT
>17|-|few|TRBV2|TRBJ1-3
CASRLGATAGAGNTIYF
TGTGCCAGCAGGTTGGGGGCGACCGCGGGGGCTGGAAACACCATATATTTT
>17|-|-|TRBV21-1|TRBJ2-2
CASSKARGTANTGELFF
TGTGCCAGCAGCAAAGCGCGGGGGACAGCGAACACCGGGGAGCTGTTTTTT
>13|-|-|TRBV5-5|TRBJ2-3
CASSFGGSGTQYF
TGTGCCAGCAGCTTCGGAGGTAGCGGTACGCAGTATTTT
>14|-|-|TRBV6-6|TRBJ2-3
CASSYAGPQDTQYF
TGTGCCAGCAGTTACGCGGGGCCCCAAGATACGCAGTATTTT
>14|-|once|TRBV7-9|TRBJ2-2
CASSLRRETGELFF
TGTGCCAGCAGCTTACGGCGCGAAACCGGGGAGCTGTTTTTT
>18|TRBD2|-|TRBV9|TRBJ2-3
CASSVGVGGSILSDTQYF
TGTGCCAGCAGCGTAGGTGTCGGGGGGTCCATTCTAAGCGATACGCAGTATTTT
>16|-|-|TRBV2|TRBJ1-5
CASTGRRTQGHQPQHF
TGTGCCAGCACCGGGAGGAGAACTCAAGGGCATCAGCCCCAGCATTTT
>17|-|-|TRBV19|TRBJ1-5
CASKRDGIPHSNQPQHF
TGTGCCAGTAAAAGGGACGGAATACCCCATAGCAATCAGCCCCAGCATTTT
>15|-|-|TRBV6-1|TRBJ1-5
CASSEGRAGNQPQHF
TGTGCCAGCAGTGAAGGCCGGGCGGGAAATCAGCCCCAGCATTTT
>15|-|once|TRBV3-1/TRBV3-2|TRBJ1-3
CASSQGPSHGNTIYF
TGTGCCAGCAGCCAAGGTCCCAGCCACGGAAACACCATATATTTT
>12|-|-|TRBV6-5|TRBJ1-1
CASRGTGTTAFF
TGTGCCAGCAGGGGCACCGGGACAACGGCTTTCTTT
>15|-|-|TRBV6-5|TRBJ1-4
CASSPGGATNEKLFF
TGTGCCAGCAGTCCTGGGGGGGCGACTAATGAAAAACTGTTTTTT
>13|-|-|TRBV7-9|TRBJ1-1
CASSAPMNTEAFF
TGTGCCAGCAGCGCCCCAATGAACACTGAAGCTTTCTTT
>12|TRBD1|-|TRBV9|TRBJ1-2
CASSRDRGGYTF
TGTGCCAGCAGCAGAGACAGGGGTGGCTACACCTTC
>16|TRBD1|-|TRBV5-1|TRBJ1-1
CASSLGGTGDNTEAFF
TGCGCCAGCAGCTTGGGGGGGACAGGAGATAACACTGAAGCTTTCTTT
>14|-|-|TRBV5-1|TRBJ2-5
CASYTGNLGETQYF
TGCGCCAGCTATACAGGGAATCTGGGGGAAACCCAGTACTTC
>15|TRBD2|-|TRBV6-5|TRBJ2-7
CASSSLAGGPREQYF
TGTGCCAGCAGTAGTTTAGCGGGGGGGCCAAGGGAGCAGTACTTC
>16|TRBD1|-|TRBV11-2|TRBJ1-3
CASSLDAVGGGNTIYF
TGTGCCAGCAGCTTAGATGCCGTAGGGGGCGGAAACACCATATATTTT
>12|-|-|TRBV6-2/TRBV6-3|TRBJ2-1
CASSYYTDEQFF
TGTGCCAGCAGTTACTACACCGATGAGCAGTTCTTC
>12|TRBD1|-|TRBV19|TRBJ1-1
CANPRGPPEAFF
TGTGCCAACCCCAGGGGGCCCCCTGAAGCTTTCTTT
>15|-|-|TRBV15|TRBJ1-4
CATSRDKGTNEKLFF
TGTGCCACCAGCAGAGATAAGGGAACTAATGAAAAACTGTTTTTT
>14|-|-|TRBV19|TRBJ2-7
CASSISGQGGVQYF
TGTGCCAGTAGTATCTCCGGACAGGGAGGGGTGCAGTACTTC
>18|TRBD2|-|TRBV4-2|TRBJ2-7
CASSQDPGTSGSHYEQYF
TGTGCCAGCAGCCAAGATCCCGGGACTAGCGGGAGCCACTACGAGCAGTACTTC
>13|-|-|TRBV2|TRBJ2-7
CASSSGQPYEQYF
TGTGCCAGCAGCTCAGGACAGCCCTACGAGCAGTACTTC